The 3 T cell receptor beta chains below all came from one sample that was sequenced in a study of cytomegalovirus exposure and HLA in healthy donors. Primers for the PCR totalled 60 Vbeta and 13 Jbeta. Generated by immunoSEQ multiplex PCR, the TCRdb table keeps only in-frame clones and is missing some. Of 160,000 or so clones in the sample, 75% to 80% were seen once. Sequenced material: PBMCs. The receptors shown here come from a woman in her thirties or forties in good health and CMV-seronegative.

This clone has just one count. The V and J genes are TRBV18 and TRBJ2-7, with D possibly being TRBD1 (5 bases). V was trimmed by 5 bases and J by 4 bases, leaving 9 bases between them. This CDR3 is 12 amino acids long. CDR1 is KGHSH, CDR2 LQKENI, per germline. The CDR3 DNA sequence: TGTGCCAGCTCAAGCAGGGTATACGAGCAGTACTTC. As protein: CASSSRVYEQYF.

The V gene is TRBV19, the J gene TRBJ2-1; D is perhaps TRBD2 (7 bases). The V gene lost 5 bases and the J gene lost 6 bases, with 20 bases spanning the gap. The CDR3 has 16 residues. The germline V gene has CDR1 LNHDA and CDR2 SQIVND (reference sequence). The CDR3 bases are TGTGCCAGTAGTCCCCGGAGGGGCGGGGGCCTCAATGAGCAGTTCTTC. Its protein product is CASSPRRGGGLNEQFF.

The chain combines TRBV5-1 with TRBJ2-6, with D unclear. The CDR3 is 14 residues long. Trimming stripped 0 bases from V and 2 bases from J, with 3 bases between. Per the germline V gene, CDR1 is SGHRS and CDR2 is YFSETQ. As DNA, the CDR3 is TGCGCCAGCAGCTTGGATACTGGGGCCAACGTCCTGACTTTC. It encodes CASSLDTGANVLTF.